Shown below are 4 T cell receptor beta chains from a single sample sequenced in a study of human T cells and chemical hapten exposure. Each CDR3 protein gets one entry after TCRdb re-called the RACE reads with MiXCR. This table holds roughly 100,000 distinct CDR3 sequences, 9% to 9.5% found once. Time point reported: patch test 2, 6 weeks after DPC sensitization. Treatment reported: therapeutic diphenylcyclopropenone sensitization with weekly scalp DPC. The source was whole blood, collected in connection with sensitization to the hapten diphenylcyclopropenone (DPC). The receptor set was obtained from a middle-aged woman with alopecia areata. Some clones in this sample may be carry-over from other donors' samples.

This clonotype was observed many times. The chain joins TRBV7-3 to TRBJ2-1; unclear D gene. The CDR3 consists of 14 residues. V dropped 1 base and J dropped 8 bases, with 12 bases sitting between them. CDR1 and CDR2 (germline): SGHTA, FQGTGA. As DNA, the CDR3 is TGTGCCAGCAGCTTAAATGGACGGAGCGATGAGCAGTTCTTC. This encodes CASSLNGRSDEQFF.

Many counts were recorded for this clonotype. The J gene is TRBJ2-1, the V gene TRBV9, with D perhaps matching TRBD2 (6 bases). V dropped 0 bases and J dropped 5 bases, with 6 bases sitting between them. The CDR3 consists of 13 residues. Germline V gives CDR1 SGDLS, CDR2 YYNGEE. This CDR3 reads CASSVGGNNEQFF. CDR3 nucleotides: TGTGCCAGCAGCGTAGGCGGGAACAATGAGCAGTTCTTC.

This clonotype was picked up a small number of times. This chain uses TRBV4-2 with TRBJ2-7; D possibly corresponds to TRBD2 (6 bases). V lost 0 bases and J 2 bases, leaving 20 bases between the germline ends. Germline lookup yields CDR1 LGHNA and CDR2 YNFKEQ. The CDR3 consists of 18 residues. This CDR3 reads CASSQDRATGVTAYEQYF. The CDR3 DNA is TGTGCCAGCAGCCAAGATCGGGCGACGGGAGTGACGGCCTACGAGCAGTACTTC.

Only a few counts were recorded for this clonotype. The genes are TRBV7-2 and TRBJ2-1, with D possibly being TRBD1 (5 bases). CDR3 length equals 13 residues. The V gene lost 3 bases and the J gene lost 7 bases, with 10 bases spanning the gap. Germline loops: CDR1 SGHTA, CDR2 FQGNSA. CDR3 bases: TGTGCCAGCAGCTTGGGGCTACGGAATGAGCAGTTCTTC. This gives the protein CASSLGLRNEQFF.